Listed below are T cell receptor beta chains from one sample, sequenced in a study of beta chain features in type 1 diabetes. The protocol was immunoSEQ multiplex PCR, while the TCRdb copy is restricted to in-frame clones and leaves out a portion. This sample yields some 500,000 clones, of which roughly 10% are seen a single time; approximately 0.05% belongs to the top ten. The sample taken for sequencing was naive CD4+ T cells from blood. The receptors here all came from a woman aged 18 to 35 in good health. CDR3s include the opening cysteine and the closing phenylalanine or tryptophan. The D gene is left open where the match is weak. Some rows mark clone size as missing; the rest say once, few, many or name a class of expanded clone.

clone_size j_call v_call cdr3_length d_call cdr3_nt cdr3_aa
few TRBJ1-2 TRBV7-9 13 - TGTGCCAGCAGCTTTATGCCCAACTATGGCTACACCTTC CASSFMPNYGYTF
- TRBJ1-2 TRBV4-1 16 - TGCGCCAGCAGCCAAGAAGGAGGGCTTTGGGGTCGTGGCTACACCTTC CASSQEGGLWGRGYTF
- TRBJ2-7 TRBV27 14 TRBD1 TGTGCCAGCACTGACCGGGACAGCCTCTACGAGCAGTACTTC CASTDRDSLYEQYF
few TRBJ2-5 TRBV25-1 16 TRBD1 TGTGCCAGCAGTGAGGGGACAGGGATAGTCCAAGAGACCCAGTACTTC CASSEGTGIVQETQYF
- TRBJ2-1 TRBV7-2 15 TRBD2 TGTGCCAGCAGCCTTACTAGCGGGGAGGGGATTGAGCAGTTCTTC CASSLTSGEGIEQFF
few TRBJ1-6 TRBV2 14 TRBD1 TGTGCCAGCAGACAGGGGCGGATGAATTCACCCCTCCACTTT CASRQGRMNSPLHF
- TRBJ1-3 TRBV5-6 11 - TGTGCCAGCAGCTTGAACGGTGAAATATATTTT CASSLNGEIYF
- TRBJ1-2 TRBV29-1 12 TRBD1 TGCAGCGTTTCCGGGACAGTCTATGGCTACACCTTC CSVSGTVYGYTF
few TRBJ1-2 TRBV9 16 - TGTGCCAGCAGCGCTCAACGGGACGGCGCTAACTATGGCTACACCTTC CASSAQRDGANYGYTF
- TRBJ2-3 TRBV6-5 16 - TGTGCCAGCAGTTACTCGGGTGCTAGCAACACAGATACGCAGTATTTT CASSYSGASNTDTQYF